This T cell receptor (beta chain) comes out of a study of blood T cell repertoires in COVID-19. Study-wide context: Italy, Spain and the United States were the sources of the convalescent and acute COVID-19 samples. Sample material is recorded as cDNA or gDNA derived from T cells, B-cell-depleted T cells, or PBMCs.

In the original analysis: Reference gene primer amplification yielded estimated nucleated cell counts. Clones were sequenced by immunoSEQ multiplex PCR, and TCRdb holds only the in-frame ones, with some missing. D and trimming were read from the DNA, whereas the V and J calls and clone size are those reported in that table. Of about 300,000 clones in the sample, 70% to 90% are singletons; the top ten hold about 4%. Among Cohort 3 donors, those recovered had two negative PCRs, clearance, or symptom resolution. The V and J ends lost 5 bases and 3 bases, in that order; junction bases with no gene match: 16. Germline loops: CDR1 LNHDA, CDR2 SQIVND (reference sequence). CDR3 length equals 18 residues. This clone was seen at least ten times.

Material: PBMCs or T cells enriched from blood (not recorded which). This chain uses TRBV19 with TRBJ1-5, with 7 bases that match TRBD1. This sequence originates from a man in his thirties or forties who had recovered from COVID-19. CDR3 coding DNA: TGTGCCAGTAGTTGGGCCCTTATACAGGGGCCGGACAATCAGCCCCAGCATTTT. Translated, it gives CASSWALIQGPDNQPQHF.